This TCR beta chain came from a study of cytomegalovirus exposure and HLA in healthy donors. Study findings and constraints: The authors enumerated over 150 TCR beta chains as linked to cytomegalovirus. According to reports, the classifier identified cytomegalovirus status with high specificity and sensitivity.

The germline V gene encodes CDR1 SSHAT and CDR2 FNYEAQ (reference sequence). This CDR3 has 15 amino acids. V gave up 5 bases and J gave up 3 bases; unmatched junction bases: 6. PCR was performed using 60 Vbeta and 13 Jbeta primers. Libraries were prepared by immunoSEQ multiplex PCR; TCRdb keeps only in-frame clonotypes and omits some of them. The table shows around 250,000 clones, with around 81% occurring only once. A word on this clone: Its antigen is undetermined.

This clonotype was obtained from a woman aged 55 to 70 in good health and CMV-seropositive. This chain links TRBV7-7 with TRBJ2-3, with 9 bases that match TRBD2. Sequenced: PBMCs. As DNA, the CDR3 is TGTGCCAGCAGCCGTAGCGGGAGTGGTACAGATACGCAGTATTTT. Amino acids: CASSRSGSGTDTQYF.